A selection of T cell receptor beta chains follows, all from one sample in a study of beta chain features in type 1 diabetes. Profiling relied on immunoSEQ multiplex PCR, and the TCRdb table lists in-frame clones only, not all of them. Of more than 300,000 clones listed, roughly 9% are singletons. Input material: central memory CD4+ T cells from blood. The receptors shown here come from a man aged 30 to 39 with type 1 diabetes. Each CDR3 is given with its conserved first and last residue. D genes are given only for firm matches. The size of a clone is reported for some rows only, either as once, few or many, or as a class for expanded clones.

TRBV7-2	few	NA	TRBJ2-1	TGTGCCAGCAGCTACGGCGTCGGTGAGCAGTTCTTC	CASSYGVGEQFF
TRBV29-1	few	NA	TRBJ2-2	TGCAGCGTTTTAGACAGGAAGGGTGGCGGGGAGCTGTTTTTT	CSVLDRKGGGELFF
TRBV9	NA	NA	TRBJ1-1	TGTGCCAGCAGCGTATTCGGTACAGGGCATACTGAAGCTTTCTTT	CASSVFGTGHTEAFF
TRBV7-2	few	NA	TRBJ1-4	TGTGCCAGCAGCTTATCTGGGATGGATGAAAAACTGTTTTTT	CASSLSGMDEKLFF
TRBV4-3	NA	NA	TRBJ1-2	TGCGCCAGCAGCCAAGGGAGGGAGGACTATGGCTACACCTTC	CASSQGREDYGYTF
TRBV2	few	TRBD2	TRBJ2-2	TGTGCCAGTACCCCCCCTAGCGGGGGGGCGGCCGGGGAGCTGTTTTTT	CASTPPSGGAAGELFF
TRBV6-6	many	NA	TRBJ2-7	TGTGCCAGCAGTGCCCGACGGAACTCCTACGAGCAGTACTTC	CASSARRNSYEQYF
TRBV28	NA	TRBD2	TRBJ2-7	TGTGCCAGCAGTTTTGGGACTAGCGGGGGGTTCTACGAGCAGTACTTC	CASSFGTSGGFYEQYF
TRBV5-1	many	TRBD1	TRBJ2-3	TGCGCCAGCGGTGGACAGGGCGCGGGCACAGATACGCAGTATTTT	CASGGQGAGTDTQYF
TRBV4-1	NA	NA	TRBJ2-3	TGCGCCAGCAGCCATTTAGGCGTCGCAGATACGCAGTATTTT	CASSHLGVADTQYF
TRBV6-6	many	TRBD2	TRBJ2-7	TGTGCCAGCAGTTACATCGGGACTAGCGGGATTGCCGAGCAGTACTTC	CASSYIGTSGIAEQYF
TRBV15	many	NA	TRBJ2-6	TGTGCCACCAGCAGAGATTGGAGCTCTGGGGCCAACGTCCTGACTTTC	CATSRDWSSGANVLTF
TRBV6-5	NA	TRBD1	TRBJ2-5	TGTGCCAGCAGTAAGACAGGGTACCAAGAGACCCAGTACTTC	CASSKTGYQETQYF
TRBV29-1	few	NA	TRBJ2-7	TGCAGCGTCGGGGGGCTTAACGAGCAGTACTTC	CSVGGLNEQYF
TRBV25-1	many	NA	TRBJ1-6	TGTGCCAGCAGTGAAACCGCTGGGAATTCACCCCTCCACTTT	CASSETAGNSPLHF
TRBV7-2	NA	NA	TRBJ2-4	TGTGCCAGCTCCGGGCGGGGGCTAGCCAAAAACATTCAGTACTTC	CASSGRGLAKNIQYF
TRBV7-8	few	TRBD1	TRBJ1-1	TGTGCCAGCAGTTACGCCCCCGGGACAGAGAACACTGAAGCTTTCTTT	CASSYAPGTENTEAFF
TRBV21-1	many	NA	TRBJ2-1	TGTGCCAGCAGTAAGGGGCCGAGGCCCAATGAGCAGTTCTTC	CASSKGPRPNEQFF
TRBV6-5	few	TRBD1	TRBJ1-2	TGTGCCAGCAGTTTGACAGGGCATGGCTACACCTTC	CASSLTGHGYTF
TRBV30	NA	NA	TRBJ2-1	TGTGCCTGGAACTTGCTGACCTCCTACAATGAGCAGTTCTTC	CAWNLLTSYNEQFF
TRBV30	many	NA	TRBJ2-5	TGTGCCTGGAGCCCTCCGGGACAAGAGACCCAGTACTTC	CAWSPPGQETQYF
TRBV5-1	many	NA	TRBJ2-3	TGCGCCAGCAGCTTGGGCGCCCAGACAGATACGCAGTATTTT	CASSLGAQTDTQYF
TRBV9	many	TRBD1	TRBJ2-2	TGTGCCAGCAGCACCGGGACAGGGAACACCGGGGAGCTGTTTTTT	CASSTGTGNTGELFF
TRBV9	few	TRBD1	TRBJ1-4	TGTGCCAGCAGCGTAGCTACGGGACAGGGTGGCGAAAAACTGTTTTTT	CASSVATGQGGEKLFF
TRBV5-1	NA	TRBD1	TRBJ1-5	TGCGCCAGCAGCTCGACAGGGGGCTCGGATCAGCCCCAGCATTTT	CASSSTGGSDQPQHF
TRBV4-3	few	TRBD1	TRBJ1-2	TGCGCCAGCAGCCAAGAAGGTGGGACAGCTATTTATGGCTACACCTTC	CASSQEGGTAIYGYTF
TRBV7-2	few	NA	TRBJ2-1	TGTGCCAGCAGCTCGCCGACTGGATACAATGAGCAGTTCTTC	CASSSPTGYNEQFF
TRBV9	few	NA	TRBJ2-3	TGTGCCAGCAGCGTAGGTGAGGGCACAGATACGCAGTATTTT	CASSVGEGTDTQYF
TRBV6-1	NA	TRBD2	TRBJ2-1	TGTGCCAGCAGTGTGGCTAGCGGGGAGCGTGAGCAGTTCTTC	CASSVASGEREQFF
TRBV30	few	NA	TRBJ1-2	TGTGCCTGGAGATTCGACTTGAATGGCTACACCTTC	CAWRFDLNGYTF
TRBV7-9	few	NA	TRBJ2-7	TGTGCCAGCAGCCCCCCGGGGCTAGCCTCCTACGAGCAGTACTTC	CASSPPGLASYEQYF